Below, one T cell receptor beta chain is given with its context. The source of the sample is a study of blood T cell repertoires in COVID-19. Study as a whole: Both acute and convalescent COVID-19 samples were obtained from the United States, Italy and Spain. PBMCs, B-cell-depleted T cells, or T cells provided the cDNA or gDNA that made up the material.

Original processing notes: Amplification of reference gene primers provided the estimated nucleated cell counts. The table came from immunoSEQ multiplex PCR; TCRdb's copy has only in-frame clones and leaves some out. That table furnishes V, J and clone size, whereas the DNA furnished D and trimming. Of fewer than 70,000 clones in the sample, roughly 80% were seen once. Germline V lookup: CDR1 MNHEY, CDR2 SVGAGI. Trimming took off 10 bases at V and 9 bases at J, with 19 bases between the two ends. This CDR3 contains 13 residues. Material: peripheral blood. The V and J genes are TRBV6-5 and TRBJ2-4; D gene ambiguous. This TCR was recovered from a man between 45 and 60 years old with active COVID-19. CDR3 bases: TGTGCCACCAAGGCGGTGGTTTACGGCATTCAGTACTTC. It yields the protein CATKAVVYGIQYF.